Below are 25 T cell receptor beta chains sequenced from a single sample in a study of blood T cell repertoires in COVID-19. Clones were sequenced by immunoSEQ multiplex PCR, and TCRdb holds only the in-frame ones, with some missing. The sample records approximately 190,000 clones, about 86% being singletons. The material sequenced was PBMCs or T cells enriched from blood (not recorded which). These receptors were taken from a man aged 40-49 years who had recovered from COVID-19.

V usage is TRBV30 and J usage is TRBJ2-7; a possible D gene is TRBD1 (5 bases). Trimming removed 3 bases from V and 0 bases from J, with 15 bases in between. Per the germline V gene, CDR1 is GTSNPN and CDR2 is SVGIG (reference sequence). CDR3 length equals 15 residues. The DNA for the CDR3 is TGTGCCTGGAGCCGGAAAGGACACAGCTCCTACGAGCAGTACTTC. It specifies CAWSRKGHSSYEQYF.

This chain joins TRBV5-1 and TRBJ2-5, with D tentatively TRBD2 (6 bases). Trimming took off 3 bases at V and 4 bases at J, with 13 bases between the two ends. CDR1 and CDR2 from the germline V gene are SGHRS and YFSETQ. This CDR3 comprises 14 residues. The CDR3 DNA reads TGCGCCAGCAGCTCTGGCGGGGAGGCAGAGACCCAGTACTTC. Translated: CASSSGGEAETQYF.

V is TRBV6-5 and J is TRBJ1-6, with 7 bases that match TRBD1. The CDR3 sequence is 13 residues long. Germline lookup yields CDR1 MNHEY and CDR2 SVGAGI. V was pared by 8 bases and J by 6 bases, with 4 bases of the junction left unmatched. CDR3 sequence reads: CASGTETNSPLHF. DNA for the CDR3: TGTGCCAGCGGGACAGAGACTAATTCACCCCTCCACTTT.

This clone occurred a few times. CDR3 sequence (DNA): TGTGCCAGCAGCTCCCCGGGACAGTCGAAAGAGACCCAGTACTTC. This codes for CASSSPGQSKETQYF. J is TRBJ2-5 and V is TRBV7-8; 7 bases map to TRBD1. The germline V gene encodes CDR1 SGHVS and CDR2 FQNEAQ. After removal of 4 bases from V and 3 bases from J, the junction contained 8 bases not matched to a gene. This CDR3 has 15 residues.

This clone was observed once. The junction and the germline gene differ at one end; a read error may be behind it. CDR3 in DNA: TGTGCCAGCAGCTTCCGCGAGGGCCCTTCCTTC. This sequence encodes CASSFREGPSF. V and J are TRBV7-9 and TRBJ1-2, with no clear D. The CDR3 covers 11 residues. Germline V gene data show CDR1 as SEHNR and CDR2 as FQNEAQ (reference sequence). The full variable domain, completed using reference TRBV7-9 and TRBJ1-2, is DTGVSQNPRHKITKRGQNVTFRCDPISEHNRLYWYRQTLGQGPEFLTYFQNEAQLEKSRLLSDRFSAERPKGSFSTLEIQRTEQGDSAMYLCASSFREGPSFGSGTRLTVV.

The chain joins TRBV5-1 to TRBJ2-7; the match to TRBD2 covers 8 bases. Germline loops: CDR1 SGHRS, CDR2 YFSETQ. This CDR3 has 15 amino acids. The ends lost 4 bases at V and 0 bases at J; junction bases unmatched: 6. As DNA, the CDR3 is TGCGCCAGCAGCACCCGGGCGGGGGGCTCCTACGAGCAGTACTTC. Translating it yields CASSTRAGGSYEQYF.

The chain has TRBV5-4 and TRBJ1-1; D not certain. Germline V gene sequence: CDR1 SGHNT, CDR2 YYREEE (reference sequence). The CDR3 sequence is 13 residues long. V lost 0 bases and J lost 9, with 12 bases in between. The CDR3 region is CASSLAGIHQAFF. The CDR3 DNA follows: TGTGCCAGCAGCTTGGCGGGAATTCATCAAGCTTTCTTT.

This clone turned up a few times. The chain recombines TRBV9 with TRBJ1-3; D ambiguous. The V gene lost 0 bases and the J gene lost 0 bases, with 7 bases spanning the gap. This CDR3 has 15 residues. Germline-derived CDR1 and CDR2 are SGDLS and YYNGEE. The CDR3 protein is CASSVGSTSGNTIYF. The CDR3 DNA follows: TGTGCCAGCAGCGTAGGGAGCACCTCTGGAAACACCATATATTTT.

The chain links TRBV28 to TRBJ1-2, with unresolved D. From germline, CDR1 is MDHEN and CDR2 SYDVKM. V was shortened by 8 bases and J by 3 bases, with 19 bases between the two germline ends. The CDR3 spans 15 residues. The CDR3 DNA reads TGTGCCAGCCGGGCGGGGAGAGGAAGGGACTATGGCTACACCTTC. As protein: CASRAGRGRDYGYTF.

The chain combines TRBV7-8 with TRBJ1-3; 10 bases match TRBD1. With V trimmed by 6 bases and J by 5 bases, 13 bases remained unmatched. This CDR3 is built from 17 residues. Germline V CDR1 and CDR2: SGHVS, FQNEAQ. CDR3 in amino acids: CASSHTRTGGSRNTIYF. CDR3 bases: TGTGCCAGCAGTCATACACGGACAGGGGGTAGTAGAAACACCATATATTTT. Drawing the rest from reference TRBV7-8 and TRBJ1-3, the complete variable domain is GAGVSQSPRYKVAKRGQDVALRCDPISGHVSLFWYQQALGQGPEFLTYFQNEAQLDKSGLPSDRFFAERPEGSVSTLKIQRTQQEDSAVYLCASSHTRTGGSRNTIYFGEGSWLTVV.

The rearrangement uses TRBV29-1 and TRBJ1-1, with 9 bases identical to TRBD1. Germline CDR1 and CDR2: SQVTM and ANQGSEA. V lost 7 bases, J lost 4 bases, and 7 bases stayed unmatched. This CDR3 is built from 13 residues. This CDR3 reads CSGRTGEATEAFF. The CDR3 region has the DNA TGCAGCGGGAGGACAGGGGAGGCCACTGAAGCTTTCTTT. The full variable domain, in which reference TRBV29-1 and TRBJ1-1 provide the parts outside the CDR3, is SAVISQKPSRDICQRGTSLTIQCQVDSQVTMMFWYRQQPGQSLTLIATANQGSEATYESGFVIDKFPISRPNLTFSTLTVSNMSPEDSSIYLCSGRTGEATEAFFGQGTRLTVV.

This clone was found a few times. CDR3 residues: CASKRTELYGYTF. In DNA, the CDR3 is TGTGCCAGCAAGAGGACAGAACTCTATGGCTACACCTTC. The gene calls are TRBV2 and TRBJ1-2; D may be TRBD1 (6 bases). The CDR3 is 13 amino acids. Germline CDR1 and CDR2: SNHLY and FYNNEI. The V end was cut by 7 bases, the J end by 4 bases, with 13 bases between.

This clone was seen more than once but under ten times. This chain joins TRBV20-1 and TRBJ1-2; possibly TRBD1 for D (5 bases). CDR1 and CDR2 (germline): DFQATT, SNEGSKA (reference sequence). Trimming stripped 3 bases from V and 5 bases from J, with 10 bases between. CDR3 length: 12 amino acids. The CDR3 DNA is TGCAGTGCTAGTCTACAGGAATATGGCTACACCTTC. This codes for CSASLQEYGYTF.

V is TRBV27 and J is TRBJ1-2; TRBD1 is a possible D gene (6 bases). CDR1 is MNHEY, CDR2 SMNVEV, per germline (reference sequence). V was shortened by 5 bases and J by 2 bases, with 18 bases between the two germline ends. The CDR3 loop spans 16 amino acids. CDR3 loop: CASSAVRQAQNYGYTF. The CDR3 DNA is TGTGCCAGCAGTGCTGTACGACAGGCCCAAAACTATGGCTACACCTTC.

The chain uses TRBV19 and TRBJ1-1; D uncertain. The CDR3 runs 14 residues. Between the trimmed V and J ends, which lost 2 bases and 4 bases, there was a span of 11 bases. The germline gives CDR1 LNHDA, CDR2 SQIVND (reference sequence). The DNA for the CDR3 is TGTGCCAGTAGTATAACTCGAAGTAGCACTGAAGCTTTCTTT. This sequence encodes CASSITRSSTEAFF. The full variable domain, rest sourced from reference TRBV19 and TRBJ1-1, is DGGITQSPKYLFRKEGQNVTLSCEQNLNHDAMYWYRQDPGQGLRLIYYSQIVNDFQKGDIAEGYSVSREKKESFPLTVTSAQKNPTAFYLCASSITRSSTEAFFGQGTRLTVV.

V and J are TRBV11-1 and TRBJ1-2, with a tentative D call TRBD1 (5 bases). The CDR3 has 16 amino acids. CDR1 and CDR2 (germline): SGHAT, FQDESV (reference sequence). The V end lost 3 bases, the J end lost 4 bases, and 18 bases lay between the germline ends. DNA for the CDR3: TGTGCCAGCAGCTTGGTATCGGGGCCGGGAGTCTATGGCTACACCTTC. Protein sequence: CASSLVSGPGVYGYTF.

The V call is TRBV2, the J call TRBJ1-5; D is possibly TRBD1 (5 bases). The germline CDR1 and CDR2 sequences are SNHLY and FYNNEI. The ends were cut back, 7 bases at V and 6 bases at J, with 22 bases in the middle. The CDR3 is made up of 16 amino acids. The CDR3 region has the DNA TGTGCCAGCACCTTGAGGTCAGGGCCCGTTCCTCAGCCCCAGCATTTT. Translating it yields CASTLRSGPVPQPQHF.

The chain employs TRBV6-5 and TRBJ1-5; D gene ambiguous. Between the trimmed V and J ends, which lost 6 bases and 1 base, there was a span of 13 bases. Germline V gene data show CDR1 as MNHEY and CDR2 as SVGAGI. The CDR3 totals 15 residues. The CDR3 here is CASSQTRRSNQPQHF. The CDR3 nucleotides are TGTGCCAGCAGCCAGACCCGGAGGAGCAATCAGCCCCAGCATTTT.

As DNA, the CDR3 is TGTGCCAGCTCACGGGAGAGGAATACGCAGTATTTT. It translates to CASSRERNTQYF. The chain links TRBV18 to TRBJ2-3; the D gene is possibly TRBD2 (5 bases). The ends were cut back, 4 bases at V and 7 bases at J, with 9 bases in the middle. Looked up from germline, CDR1 is KGHSH and CDR2 is LQKENI. The CDR3 has 12 residues.

This clone was detected a few times. The chain combines TRBV4-3 with TRBJ1-1, with a possible D match to TRBD1 (5 bases). The CDR3 totals 15 residues. The V and J ends lost 4 bases and 4 bases respectively, with 16 bases between them. The V gene's germline CDR1 is LGHNA and CDR2 YSLEER. The CDR3 loop reads CASSRDGGDGTEAFF. The CDR3 region has the DNA TGCGCCAGCAGCCGAGACGGAGGGGATGGCACTGAAGCTTTCTTT.

This clone was seen only a few times. The chain employs TRBV28 and TRBJ2-6; 8 bases fit TRBD1. Germline V gene sequence: CDR1 MDHEN, CDR2 SYDVKM. Losses at the gene ends were 11 bases for V and 3 bases for J; bases not matched to a gene: 9. This CDR3 is 15 amino acids long. The CDR3 DNA reads TGTGCCCTCGGACAGGGACTTGGTGGGGCCAACGTCCTGACTTTC. This gives the protein CALGQGLGGANVLTF.

This sequence joins TRBV20-1 and TRBJ2-5; D not certain. This CDR3 comprises 11 residues. Germline V gene sequence: CDR1 DFQATT, CDR2 SNEGSKA (reference sequence). V gave up 6 bases and J gave up 1 base, with 6 bases separating them. This CDR3 is CSAAPQETQYF. CDR3 nucleotides: TGCAGTGCAGCCCCCCAAGAGACCCAGTACTTC.

As to this clone: The sample has other DNA sequences that encode this CDR3 too. As DNA, the CDR3 is TGCGCCAGCAGCCCGGGACAGGACTATGGCTACACCTTC. It specifies CASSPGQDYGYTF. The V gene is TRBV5-1, the J gene TRBJ1-2, with TRBD1 identical over 8 bases. Trimming removed 4 bases from V and 3 bases from J; junction bases left unmatched: 2. The CDR3 length is 13 residues. Germline V gene lookup returns CDR1 SGHRS and CDR2 YFSETQ. The whole variable domain, filled in from reference TRBV5-1 and TRBJ1-2, reads KAGVTQTPRYLIKTRGQQVTLSCSPISGHRSVSWYQQTPGQGLQFLFEYFSETQRNKGNFPGRFSGRQFSNSRSEMNVSTLELGDSALYLCASSPGQDYGYTFGSGTRLTVV.

This chain joins TRBV3-1 (or the pseudogene TRBV3-2) and TRBJ2-3; 9 positions agree with TRBD2. V lost 0 bases to trimming and J lost 5 bases; unmatched junction nucleotides: 9. This CDR3 has 17 amino acids. CDR1 is LGHDT, CDR2 YNNKEL, per germline (reference sequence). The CDR3 region is CASSQDRTSVLLDTQYF. For the CDR3, the DNA is TGTGCCAGCAGCCAAGACCGGACTAGCGTTTTGTTAGATACGCAGTATTTT.

The chain joins TRBV10-3 to TRBJ1-3, with TRBD1 identical over 8 bases. This CDR3 comprises 16 residues. Germline values: CDR1 ENHRY, CDR2 SYGVKD. J lost 0 bases, V lost 3 bases, and 4 bases had no gene match. The CDR3 loop reads CAISDLTGGSGNTIYF. CDR3 coding DNA: TGTGCCATCAGTGACTTAACAGGGGGCTCTGGAAACACCATATATTTT.